This TCR beta chain was sequenced in a study of T cell responses to AZD1222 COVID-19 vaccine. The study, taken as a whole, reports: There were vaccine-associated CD4 TCRs across spike, dominant at 160-218 and 743-854.

This clone was recorded a few times. The antigen is undetermined. Samples with a second dose at about 4 or about 12 weeks were pooled together. The table came from immunoSEQ multiplex PCR; TCRdb's copy has only in-frame clones and leaves some out. The data contain about 140,000 clones, about 91% of them singletons. This CDR3 spans 14 amino acids. V was pared by 4 bases and J by 5 bases, with 14 bases between. Looked up from germline, CDR1 is MGHDK and CDR2 is SYGVNS. Specimen: peripheral blood, collected 28 days after the second AZD1222 dose. This rearrangement joins TRBV25-1 to TRBJ1-1, with D maybe TRBD1 (5 bases). This TCR came from an adult who received the AZD1222 COVID-19 vaccine. CDR3 protein: CASSVKIGGTEAFF. The CDR3 DNA sequence: TGTGCCAGCAGTGTAAAGATTGGGGGGACTGAAGCTTTCTTT. Based on the CDR3 plus reference TRBV25-1 and TRBJ1-1, the full variable domain is EADIYQTPRYLVIGTGKKITLECSQTMGHDKMYWYQQDPGMELHLIHYSYGVNSTEKGDLSSESTVSRIRTEHFPLTLESARPSHTSQYLCASSVKIGGTEAFFGQGTRLTVV.